Following are 25 T cell receptor beta chains from one sample sequenced in a study of T cells in localized non-small cell lung cancer. Generated by immunoSEQ multiplex PCR, the TCRdb table keeps only in-frame clones and is missing some. The sample lists tens of thousands of clones, 86% occurring once. The source material was peripheral blood mononuclear cells, sampled before any cancer treatment. The receptors here all came from a male donor at least 60 years old with stage II lung adenocarcinoma.

This clone occurred once. This chain joins TRBV5-1 and TRBJ2-3; 10 bases map to TRBD2. The germline CDR1 and CDR2 sequences are SGHRS and YFSETQ. With V trimmed by 2 bases and J by 1 base, 1 base remained unmatched. The CDR3 is made up of 15 amino acids. CDR3 DNA: TGCGCCAGCAGCTTCGGGACTAGCGGCACAGATACGCAGTATTTT. The encoded protein is CASSFGTSGTDTQYF.

The chain joins TRBV7-2 to TRBJ1-1; D is unclear. Deletions cut 5 bases from V and 3 bases from J, with 13 bases between. The CDR3 spans 14 residues. Germline CDR1 SGHTA, CDR2 FQGNSA. The CDR3, as DNA: TGTGCCAGCAGCCGACGGAGCCGAGACACTGAAGCTTTCTTT. Amino acid sequence: CASSRRSRDTEAFF.

This chain uses TRBV5-1 with TRBJ2-1, with 10 nucleotides matching TRBD1. This CDR3 is 15 amino acids long. J lost 7 bases, V lost 4 bases, and 8 bases had no gene match. CDR1 and CDR2 from the germline V gene are SGHRS and YFSETQ. The CDR3 region is CASSRRQGAMNEQFF. The CDR3 region has the DNA TGCGCCAGCAGCCGCCGACAGGGGGCGATGAATGAGCAGTTCTTC. Using reference TRBV5-1 and TRBJ2-1 for the parts outside the CDR3, the full variable domain is KAGVTQTPRYLIKTRGQQVTLSCSPISGHRSVSWYQQTPGQGLQFLFEYFSETQRNKGNFPGRFSGRQFSNSRSEMNVSTLELGDSALYLCASSRRQGAMNEQFFGPGTRLTVL.

This chain joins TRBV30 and TRBJ1-4; tentative D call: TRBD1 (5 bases). V lost 0 bases, J lost 7 bases, and 9 bases lay in between. The CDR3 contains 13 residues. CDR1 is GTSNPN, CDR2 SVGIG, per germline (reference sequence). This CDR3 is CAWSVQGTEKLFF. The CDR3 DNA follows: TGTGCCTGGAGTGTACAAGGGACTGAAAAACTGTTTTTT.

The gene calls are TRBV7-2 and TRBJ1-4; D possibly corresponds to TRBD1 (6 bases). From germline, CDR1 is SGHTA and CDR2 FQGNSA. This CDR3 is 16 amino acids long. Trimming left V 5 bases short and J 6 bases short, with 19 bases between. The CDR3 region is CASSLRGAGQDEKLFF. In nucleotides, the CDR3 is TGTGCCAGCAGCCTCCGGGGGGCGGGACAAGATGAAAAACTGTTTTTT.

The chain is built from TRBV29-1 and TRBJ2-4; D may be TRBD1 or TRBD2 (5 bases each). V gave up 4 bases and J gave up 8 bases, with 18 bases separating them. The CDR3 is made up of 14 amino acids. Germline V gene data show CDR1 as SQVTM and CDR2 as ANQGSEA. CDR3 amino acids: CSVAPRAQGDIQYF. Here the CDR3 DNA reads TGCAGCGTTGCCCCTAGGGCTCAGGGAGACATTCAGTACTTC.

This chain uses TRBV29-1 with TRBJ2-2; D might be TRBD2 (6 bases). Per germline, CDR1 SQVTM and CDR2 ANQGSEA. This CDR3 is built from 14 residues. The ends were cut back, 7 bases at V and 4 bases at J, with 16 bases in the middle. Here the CDR3 reads CSGGDGSPTGELFF. The CDR3 nucleotides read TGCAGCGGAGGGGACGGGAGTCCCACCGGGGAGCTGTTTTTT.

V and J are TRBV5-1 and TRBJ2-1, with a tentative D call TRBD2 (6 bases). The CDR3 sequence is 15 residues long. CDR1 is SGHRS, CDR2 YFSETQ, per germline. Trimming left V 4 bases short and J 2 bases short, with 13 bases between. CDR3 loop: CASSPGSGAYNEQFF. As DNA, the CDR3 is TGCGCCAGCAGCCCAGGTAGCGGAGCCTACAATGAGCAGTTCTTC.

The rearrangement joins TRBV10-3 to TRBJ2-1; D call uncertain. This CDR3 has 13 amino acids. Per the germline V gene, CDR1 is ENHRY and CDR2 is SYGVKD. V lost 2 bases to trimming and J lost 15 bases, with 17 bases between them. The CDR3 is CAISETRGATGFF. DNA of the CDR3: TGTGCCATCAGTGAGACGAGAGGAGCGACTGGGTTCTTC.

The chain combines TRBV7-3 with TRBJ2-1; D call uncertain. Per germline, CDR1 SGHTA and CDR2 FQGTGA. The CDR3 is 12 residues long. Trimming removed 2 bases from V and 5 bases from J, with 4 bases in between. The CDR3, as DNA: TGTGCCAGCAGCTTACAAGACAATGAGCAGTTCTTC. Protein: CASSLQDNEQFF.

The chain combines TRBV2 with TRBJ1-5; the D gene is possibly TRBD1 (6 bases). Trimming stripped 6 bases from V and 2 bases from J, with 14 bases between. The CDR3 is 15 amino acids. Germline CDR1 SNHLY, CDR2 FYNNEI. In nucleotides, the CDR3 is TGTGCCAGCAGAAGGACAGATAACGGCAATCAGCCCCAGCATTTT. It is translated as CASRRTDNGNQPQHF.

This rearrangement joins TRBV25-1 to TRBJ1-1, with D unresolved. Germline CDR1 reads MGHDK; CDR2 reads SYGVNS. The CDR3 runs 13 residues. Trimming removed 1 base from V and 4 bases from J, with 7 bases in between. The CDR3 DNA sequence: TGTGCCAGCAGTGAATGGCAGATCACTGAAGCTTTCTTT. Amino acid sequence: CASSEWQITEAFF.

The V call is TRBV27, the J call TRBJ2-3, with TRBD1 identical over 9 bases. CDR3 size: 17 residues. Germline V gene data show CDR1 as MNHEY and CDR2 as SMNVEV (reference sequence). V trimming: 4 bases; J trimming: 6 bases; junction bases outside the gene matches: 14. The DNA for the CDR3 is TGTGCCAGCAGTTCCACCTCCCCGGGACAGGGCGGCGATACGCAGTATTTT. This gives the protein CASSSTSPGQGGDTQYF.

This clone has only one observation. The CDR3 region has the DNA TGTGCCTGTTCACAGGGAGGTAATTCACCCCTCCACTTT. Its protein is CACSQGGNSPLHF. The J gene is TRBJ1-6, the V gene TRBV30; D might be TRBD1 (6 bases). Trimming took off 6 bases at V and 6 bases at J, with 12 bases between the two ends. This CDR3 contains 13 residues. Per the germline V gene, CDR1 is GTSNPN and CDR2 is SVGIG (reference sequence).

The V call is TRBV6-1, the J call TRBJ1-2; D gene ambiguous. Looked up from germline, CDR1 is MNHNS and CDR2 is SASEGT. The CDR3 is 12 residues long. V was trimmed by 4 bases and J by 6 bases, leaving 9 bases between them. The CDR3 nucleotides read TGTGCCAGCAGTGGCGGAGGGAATGGCTACACCTTC. It translates to CASSGGGNGYTF.

The rearrangement links TRBV29-1 to TRBJ1-2; TRBD1 is a possible D gene (6 bases). Germline V CDR1 and CDR2: SQVTM, ANQGSEA. V shed 6 bases and J shed 0 bases, with 17 bases lying between them. The CDR3 spans 15 residues. CDR3 bases: TGCAGCGTCCGGGGAGGGGGAGTTTCTAACTATGGCTACACCTTC. Translated, it gives CSVRGGGVSNYGYTF.

The chain couples TRBV7-3 to TRBJ2-1, with 10 bases that match TRBD2. V trimming: 2 bases; J trimming: 7 bases; junction bases outside the gene matches: 2. The CDR3 sequence is 14 residues long. CDR1 is SGHTA and CDR2 is FQGTGA in the germline V gene. The CDR3 here is CASSLLAGVNEQFF. The CDR3, as DNA: TGTGCCAGCAGCTTACTAGCGGGGGTGAATGAGCAGTTCTTC.

The chain uses TRBV6-1 and TRBJ1-5, with D maybe TRBD1 (6 bases). The V gene's germline CDR1 is MNHNS and CDR2 SASEGT. The CDR3 is 14 amino acids. Trimming cost V 6 bases and J 3 bases, with 12 bases left between them. This CDR3 reads CASSPTGFNQPQHF. In nucleotides, the CDR3 is TGTGCCAGCAGCCCTACAGGGTTCAATCAGCCCCAGCATTTT.

This chain connects TRBV6-5 to TRBJ2-1; possibly TRBD1 for D (6 bases). V lost 7 bases and J lost 9, with 10 bases in between. The CDR3 consists of 11 residues. Looked up from germline, CDR1 is MNHEY and CDR2 is SVGAGI. CDR3 region: CASKGVGEQFF. CDR3 nucleotides: TGTGCCAGCAAGGGGGTCGGTGAGCAGTTCTTC.

The V and J genes are TRBV6-5 and TRBJ1-4; TRBD1 matches at 7 bases. The CDR3 runs 16 residues. Unmatched junction bases numbered 6, after V lost 2 bases and J lost 3 bases. CDR1 is MNHEY and CDR2 is SVGAGI in the germline V gene. For the CDR3, the DNA is TGTGCCAGCAGTTACAGGGGGCGCGATCCTAATGAAAAACTGTTTTTT. Its translation is CASSYRGRDPNEKLFF.

This chain joins TRBV19 and TRBJ1-5; D unresolved. From germline, CDR1 is LNHDA and CDR2 SQIVND (reference sequence). This CDR3 is built from 13 residues. V was clipped by 5 bases and J by 6 bases, with 11 bases between them. The chain's CDR3 is CASSPAPRQPQHF. CDR3 sequence (DNA): TGTGCCAGTAGTCCGGCCCCCCGTCAGCCCCAGCATTTT.

V gene TRBV5-1 combines with J gene TRBJ1-2; 8 nucleotides match TRBD1. There are 14 residues in the CDR3. J was trimmed by 8 bases and V by 4 bases; bases with no gene match: 10. Germline CDR1 reads SGHRS; CDR2 reads YFSETQ. CDR3 in DNA: TGCGCCAGCAGCCCCGACAGGGGAGTAGGGGGCTACACCTTC. Translating it yields CASSPDRGVGGYTF.

V is TRBV14 and J is TRBJ2-1, with 8 bases fitting TRBD2. V lost 5 bases and J lost 6; bases outside the gene matches: 9. The CDR3 is 15 residues long. Germline V gives CDR1 SGHDN, CDR2 FVKESK. The CDR3 region has the DNA TGTGCCAGCAGCTCCATAGCGGGATTCACCAATGAGCAGTTCTTC. Its translation: CASSSIAGFTNEQFF.

The rearrangement joins TRBV7-9 to TRBJ2-2; TRBD1 or TRBD2 may be the D gene (6 bases each). This CDR3 contains 16 residues. The germline CDR1 and CDR2 sequences are SEHNR and FQNEAQ (reference sequence). Trimming pared 6 bases from V and 0 bases from J, leaving 14 bases between. CDR3 in amino acids: CASSPRGTPNTGELFF. CDR3 sequence (DNA): TGTGCCAGCAGTCCACGCGGGACACCGAACACCGGGGAGCTGTTTTTT.

The V call is TRBV30, the J call TRBJ2-1, with 7 positions matching TRBD2. CDR3 length: 13 amino acids. V gave up 5 bases and J gave up 3 bases; unmatched junction bases: 4. Germline V lookup: CDR1 GTSNPN, CDR2 SVGIG (reference sequence). CDR3 amino acids: CAWSAGVYNEQFF. DNA of the CDR3: TGTGCCTGGTCGGCGGGAGTCTACAATGAGCAGTTCTTC.